The sequence of this TCR beta chain was determined in a study of T-cell reconstitution after alpha-beta-depleted transplantation in children. Preparation of the TCRbeta library involved a method that used unique molecular identifiers. TCRdb re-analysed the PCR reads in MiXCR, keeping a single row per CDR3 protein. Among more than 400,000 distinct CDR3 sequences, 9.5% to 12% were seen once, and the ten largest hold around 15%. Details on this clonotype: What it recognizes is unknown.

Germline V gives CDR1 SEHNR, CDR2 FQNEAQ (reference sequence). CDR3 size: 15 residues. Unmatched junction bases numbered 8, after V lost 4 bases and J lost 5 bases. Study-wide findings and caveats: Alpha-beta T cells about two months after transplant reportedly derived from several hundred expanded graft clones. Counts and diversity of T cells one year after transplant came mostly from newly produced T cells. Some patients showed high day-60 TCRbeta diversity, which derived from surviving recipient T cells and thymic progenitors.

V usage is TRBV7-9 and J usage is TRBJ1-5, with 7 bases matching TRBD1. This clonotype was sampled from a female patient between 2 and 15 years old who had a stem cell transplant for aplastic anemia, so the T cells may come from the graft donor. The input for sequencing was PBMCs, mostly from graft donor cells, taken 180 days after TCRalphabeta/CD19-depleted stem cell transplant. The CDR3 loop is CASSSGRDSYQPQHF. In DNA, the CDR3 is TGTGCCAGCAGCTCAGGCCGGGACAGTTATCAGCCCCAGCATTTT.